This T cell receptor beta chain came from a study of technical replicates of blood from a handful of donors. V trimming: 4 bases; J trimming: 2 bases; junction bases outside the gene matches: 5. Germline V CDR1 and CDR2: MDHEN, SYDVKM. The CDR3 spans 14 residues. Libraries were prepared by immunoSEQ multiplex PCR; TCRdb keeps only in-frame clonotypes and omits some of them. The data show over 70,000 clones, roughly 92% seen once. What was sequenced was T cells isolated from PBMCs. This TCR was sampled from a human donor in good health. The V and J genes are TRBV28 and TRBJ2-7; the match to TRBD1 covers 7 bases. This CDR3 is CASSSPGQPYEQYF. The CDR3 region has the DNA TGTGCCAGCAGTTCCCCGGGACAGCCCTACGAGCAGTACTTC. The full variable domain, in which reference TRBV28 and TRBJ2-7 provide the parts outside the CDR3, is DVKVTQSSRYLVKRTGEKVFLECVQDMDHENMFWYRQDPGLGLRLIYFSYDVKMKEKGDIPEGYSVSREKKERFSLILESASTNQTSMYLCASSSPGQPYEQYFGPGTRLTVT.